The rows below give T cell receptor beta chains drawn from one sample of a study of vaccination effects on CD4 cells after COVID-19. Sequencing used immunoSEQ multiplex PCR; TCRdb keeps in-frame clones, though not all of them. Of tens of thousands of clones listed, 65% to 80% were seen once; the top ten hold 4.5% to 7%. No antigen has been identified for these receptors. Here the sequenced sample was CD4+ T cells from PBMCs cultured with HIV peptides, taken before COVID-19 vaccination. These receptors were taken from a human donor who had a prior SARS-CoV-2 infection. CDR3s include the opening cysteine and the closing phenylalanine or tryptophan. D genes are given only for firm matches. Expanded clones are given a class, and other clones once, few, many or no size at all.

TRBV5-5	-	TRBD1	TRBJ1-6	CASSLYQGQDPYSPLHF	TGTGCCAGCAGCTTATATCAGGGACAGGACCCGTATTCACCCCTCCACTTT
TRBV2	-	-	TRBJ1-1	CASSEQGNTEAFF	TGTGCCAGCAGTGAACAGGGAAACACTGAAGCTTTCTTT
TRBV6-6	-	TRBD1	TRBJ2-7	CASSPIRDRVYYEQYF	TGTGCCAGCAGTCCCATCCGGGACAGGGTATACTACGAGCAGTACTTC
TRBV2	-	-	TRBJ2-7	CASSSAPGNYEQYF	TGTGCCAGCAGTTCGGCTCCTGGGAACTACGAGCAGTACTTC
TRBV2	-	TRBD1	TRBJ2-5	CASSDRTGVETQYF	TGTGCCAGCAGTGATAGGACAGGGGTGGAGACCCAGTACTTC
TRBV24-1	-	-	TRBJ2-1	CATSGRDTLYNEQFF	TGTGCCACCAGTGGTAGGGACACACTCTACAATGAGCAGTTCTTC
TRBV25-1	-	TRBD2	TRBJ2-1	CASSGSSGGYNEQFF	TGTGCCAGCAGTGGATCTAGCGGGGGCTACAATGAGCAGTTCTTC
TRBV6-5	-	TRBD1	TRBJ1-1	CASSRPGQGEAFF	TGTGCCAGCAGCCGACCAGGACAGGGTGAAGCTTTCTTT
TRBV21-1	-	-	TRBJ1-1	CASSTRQYSNTEAFF	TGTGCCAGCAGCACCCGACAATACTCGAACACTGAAGCTTTCTTT
TRBV2	once	-	TRBJ2-2	CVSGWRSGELFF	TGTGTTTCAGGGTGGAGATCCGGGGAGCTGTTTTTT
TRBV20-1	-	-	TRBJ2-3	CSALNTDTQYF	TGCAGTGCTCTGAACACAGATACGCAGTATTTT
TRBV5-1	-	TRBD2	TRBJ2-1	CASSLTSGGAREQFF	TGCGCCAGCAGCTTAACTAGCGGGGGGGCTCGGGAGCAGTTCTTC
TRBV7-9	-	TRBD1	TRBJ2-7	CASSLVTGGIDEQYF	TGTGCCAGCAGCTTAGTTACAGGGGGCATCGACGAGCAGTACTTC
TRBV12-3/TRBV12-4	-	-	TRBJ2-3	CASRGTGPDTQYF	TGTGCCAGCAGGGGGACTGGACCAGATACGCAGTATTTT
TRBV5-1	-	TRBD2	TRBJ2-3	CASSLLAATDTQYF	TGCGCCAGCAGCTTACTAGCGGCGACAGATACGCAGTATTTT
TRBV6-2/TRBV6-3	-	TRBD1	TRBJ2-3	CASSYSIDRGADTQYF	TGTGCCAGCAGTTACTCGATAGACAGGGGGGCAGATACGCAGTATTTT
TRBV5-1	-	TRBD1	TRBJ2-7	CASRPSGTGAYEQYF	TGCGCCAGCCGCCCCAGTGGGACAGGGGCCTACGAGCAGTACTTC
TRBV7-8	-	-	TRBJ2-1	CASSFDAQGGRAAYNEQFF	TGTGCCAGCAGCTTTGATGCTCAGGGGGGCCGAGCAGCCTACAATGAGCAGTTCTTC
TRBV9	-	-	TRBJ1-1	CASSVEGLLNTEAFF	TGTGCCAGCAGCGTAGAAGGACTCCTAAACACTGAAGCTTTCTTT
TRBV7-9	few	TRBD2	TRBJ2-5	CASSWRRLAGDETQYF	TGTGCCAGCAGCTGGAGAAGACTAGCGGGAGATGAGACCCAGTACTTC
TRBV5-4	-	TRBD2	TRBJ2-3	CASSSASGSLTDTQYF	TGTGCCAGCAGCTCAGCTAGCGGGAGCCTCACAGATACGCAGTATTTT
TRBV15	-	TRBD2	TRBJ2-7	CATSRAAGGLYEQYF	TGTGCCACCAGCAGAGCAGCGGGAGGGCTCTACGAGCAGTACTTC
TRBV11-3	-	-	TRBJ2-3	CASSLDLSATSTDTQYF	TGTGCCAGCAGCTTAGATCTAAGCGCAACAAGCACAGATACGCAGTATTTT
TRBV7-2	-	-	TRBJ1-2	CASSQERGSGGYTF	TGTGCCAGCAGCCAAGAGCGGGGTAGTGGGGGCTACACCTTC
TRBV5-1	few	-	TRBJ2-1	CASSLEAVSYNEQFF	TGCGCCAGCAGCTTGGAGGCAGTTTCCTACAATGAGCAGTTCTTC
TRBV6-4	-	TRBD2	TRBJ2-1	CASSQLAGYNEQFF	TGTGCCAGCAGTCAACTAGCGGGTTACAATGAGCAGTTCTTC
TRBV7-2	-	-	TRBJ1-1	CASSPDYYVSEAFF	TGTGCCAGCAGCCCAGACTACTATGTCAGTGAAGCTTTCTTT